These 30 T cell receptor beta chains were all obtained from the same sample, sequenced in a study of T cell changes during pregnancy in multiple sclerosis. Profiled with immunoSEQ multiplex PCR; TCRdb holds only in-frame clones, not every one. The sample yields roughly 100,000 clones, approximately 91% seen once. This material consisted of peripheral blood, taken after pregnancy. Source of these receptors: a female donor with multiple sclerosis, enrolled in a pregnancy study.

The genes are TRBV15 and TRBJ2-3, with D maybe TRBD2 (6 bases). In germline, CDR1 is LNHNV, CDR2 YYDKDF (reference sequence). This CDR3 has 16 amino acids. Trimming removed 3 bases from V and 2 bases from J, with 15 bases in between. Written as DNA, the CDR3 is TGTGCCACCAGCAGGGGTGGGGCGGGGTACACAGATACGCAGTATTTT. This gives the protein CATSRGGAGYTDTQYF.

The chain uses TRBV27 and TRBJ1-6; TRBD1 aligns across 8 bases. CDR1 is MNHEY and CDR2 is SMNVEV in the germline V gene (reference sequence). The CDR3 covers 17 residues. The V segment lost 2 bases and the J segment 9 bases; nucleotides outside the gene matches: 12. The DNA for the CDR3 is TGTGCCAGCAGTTTAAGCGCCGAGACAGGGGCCAGTTCACCCCTCCACTTT. Amino acids: CASSLSAETGASSPLHF.

The table lists this clone with a count of one. This chain uses TRBV19 with TRBJ1-1; no clear D. The CDR3 is 14 residues long. The ends were cut back, 6 bases at V and 5 bases at J, with 16 bases in the middle. In germline, CDR1 is LNHDA, CDR2 SQIVND (reference sequence). CDR3 coding DNA: TGTGCCAGTAGCACGGGGAATAGGGTGACTGAAGCTTTCTTT. Translating gives CASSTGNRVTEAFF.

The V gene is TRBV6-1, the J gene TRBJ2-1, with 9 bases matching TRBD2. Germline values: CDR1 MNHNS, CDR2 SASEGT. The CDR3 has 18 residues. V shed 2 bases and J 5 bases; nucleotides not matched to a gene: 13. The CDR3, as DNA: TGTGCCAGCAGTGAACAGCCCTCACTAGCGGGTCGGAACAATGAGCAGTTCTTC. It codes for CASSEQPSLAGRNNEQFF.

The V and J genes are TRBV6-1 and TRBJ2-1, with D unresolved. Per germline, CDR1 MNHNS and CDR2 SASEGT. The length of the CDR3 is 16 residues. V shed 4 bases and J shed 6 bases, with 19 bases lying between them. The CDR3 DNA reads as TGTGCCAGCAGTGTCCCCCCTGCGAACCTACCCAATGAGCAGTTCTTC. Its protein product is CASSVPPANLPNEQFF.

This chain joins TRBV30 and TRBJ1-1, with 7 bases that match TRBD1. V gave up 8 bases and J gave up 4 bases; unmatched junction bases: 13. The CDR3 is made up of 14 amino acids. CDR1 GTSNPN and CDR2 SVGIG come from the germline V gene (reference sequence). CDR3 sequence reads: CAGKRQGSTTEAFF. CDR3 nucleotides: TGTGCCGGGAAAAGACAGGGCAGTACCACTGAAGCTTTCTTT.

The chain employs TRBV9 and TRBJ2-2; the D gene is possibly TRBD1 (5 bases). Germline V lookup: CDR1 SGDLS, CDR2 YYNGEE. This CDR3 comprises 14 residues. The V end lost 3 bases, the J end lost 6 bases, and 12 bases lay between the germline ends. In nucleotides, the CDR3 is TGTGCCAGCAGCGGAACCAGGGTAGCCGGGGAGCTGTTTTTT. Amino acid sequence: CASSGTRVAGELFF.

The V and J genes are TRBV6-5 and TRBJ2-1; TRBD1 might be the D (6 bases). V lost 10 bases to trimming and J lost 9 bases, with 13 bases between them. This CDR3 comprises 11 residues. The germline gives CDR1 MNHEY, CDR2 SVGAGI. The CDR3: CATARGAEQFF. The CDR3 coding sequence is TGTGCCACCGCCAGGGGTGCTGAGCAGTTCTTC.

The chain combines TRBV7-2 with TRBJ1-5; 8 bases are shared with TRBD1. V was pared by 2 bases and J by 0 bases, with 3 bases of the junction left unmatched. Germline loops: CDR1 SGHTA, CDR2 FQGNSA. The CDR3 consists of 16 residues. CDR3 nucleotide sequence: TGTGCCAGCAGCTTATACAGGGGGTCTAGCAATCAGCCCCAGCATTTT. Its translation: CASSLYRGSSNQPQHF.

The CDR3 DNA reads as TGTGCCAGCAGCCAAGATTCAGGGTTCGGCTACACCTTC. Amino acids: CASSQDSGFGYTF. V is TRBV14 and J is TRBJ1-2; D perhaps matches TRBD1 (5 bases). Germline assignment: CDR1 SGHDN and CDR2 FVKESK. V shed 0 bases and J shed 8 bases, with 10 bases lying between them. The CDR3 loop spans 13 amino acids.

This chain joins TRBV4-1 and TRBJ2-3; TRBD2 is a possible D gene (6 bases). The CDR3 is 15 amino acids. The V end was cut by 1 base, the J end by 1 base, with 9 bases between. Per the germline V gene, CDR1 is MGHRA and CDR2 is YSYEKL. CDR3 in amino acids: CASSQVPGGTDTQYF. Written as DNA, the CDR3 is TGCGCCAGCAGCCAAGTCCCGGGGGGCACAGATACGCAGTATTTT.

V gene TRBV2 combines with J gene TRBJ1-1; 9 bases line up with TRBD1. Looked up from germline, CDR1 is SNHLY and CDR2 is FYNNEI. V trimming: 6 bases; J trimming: 9 bases; junction bases outside the gene matches: 5. This CDR3 spans 12 amino acids. DNA for the CDR3: TGTGCCAGCAGCAGGGACAGGGTCCAAGCTTTCTTT. It is translated as CASSRDRVQAFF.

The genes are TRBV29-1 and TRBJ2-2; 10 bases match TRBD1. This CDR3 region has 15 residues. The germline V gene has CDR1 SQVTM and CDR2 ANQGSEA. The V gene end was trimmed by 7 bases and the J gene end by 5 bases; junction bases not matched to a gene: 10. CDR3 sequence (DNA): TGCAGCGCCCAGAGAAGGGGACAGGGGACCGGGGAGCTGTTTTTT. This sequence encodes CSAQRRGQGTGELFF.

V and J are TRBV27 and TRBJ1-1; 7 nucleotides align to TRBD1. V lost 5 bases, J lost 5 bases, and 5 bases stayed unmatched. Germline V lookup: CDR1 MNHEY, CDR2 SMNVEV (reference sequence). This CDR3 has 13 amino acids. CDR3 amino acids: CASSPGGQTEAFF. The CDR3 region has the DNA TGTGCCAGCAGTCCAGGGGGACAAACTGAAGCTTTCTTT.

This rearrangement joins TRBV4-1 to TRBJ1-5; D is uncertain. V was shortened by 1 base and J by 0 bases, with 7 bases between the two germline ends. Germline lookup yields CDR1 MGHRA and CDR2 YSYEKL. This CDR3 is 15 amino acids long. The CDR3 DNA is TGCGCCAGCAGCCAAGTTAGTAATAGCAATCAGCCCCAGCATTTT. This codes for CASSQVSNSNQPQHF.

The rearrangement uses TRBV6-5 and TRBJ2-5, with D perhaps TRBD1 (5 bases). Trimming pared 2 bases from V and 4 bases from J, leaving 11 bases between. The CDR3 loop spans 14 amino acids. From germline, CDR1 is MNHEY and CDR2 SVGAGI. CDR3 nucleotides: TGTGCCAGCAGTTACAGGCAGGGTGGAGAGACCCAGTACTTC. Residues: CASSYRQGGETQYF.

This clone has a single count. This chain connects TRBV10-2 to TRBJ1-2; possibly TRBD1 for D (6 bases). The CDR3 is 15 residues long. The V end was cut by 3 bases, the J end by 4 bases, with 15 bases between. Germline V gene lookup returns CDR1 WSHSY and CDR2 SAAADI. In nucleotides, the CDR3 is TGCGCCAGCAGTGATTTCGGCCAGGGGCGCTATGGCTACACCTTC. This sequence encodes CASSDFGQGRYGYTF.

This clone was counted a single time. V and J are TRBV16 and TRBJ2-2, with no clear D. Trimming stripped 6 bases from V and 7 bases from J, with 9 bases between. CDR1 is KGHSY, CDR2 FQNENV, per germline. This CDR3 is built from 12 residues. CDR3 region: CASRTEVGELFF. The CDR3 nucleotides are TGTGCCAGCAGAACAGAAGTCGGGGAGCTGTTTTTT.

The rearrangement links TRBV5-4 to TRBJ2-5; D is perhaps TRBD2 (7 bases). V was cut by 7 bases and J by 4 bases, with 17 bases left in between. CDR1 is SGHNT, CDR2 YYREEE, per germline (reference sequence). The CDR3 totals 14 residues. The chain's CDR3 is CASGIQGTTETQYF. The CDR3 coding sequence is TGTGCCAGCGGGATTCAGGGGACTACAGAGACCCAGTACTTC.

The chain is built from TRBV19 and TRBJ1-2, with TRBD1 matching over 8 bases. Looked up from germline, CDR1 is LNHDA and CDR2 is SQIVND (reference sequence). CDR3 length: 12 residues. The J segment lost 4 bases and the V segment lost 5 bases, leaving 0 bases of the junction unmatched. CDR3: CASSGQGYGYTF. The CDR3 DNA reads TGTGCCAGTAGTGGACAGGGCTATGGCTACACCTTC. The full variable domain, in which reference TRBV19 and TRBJ1-2 provide the parts outside the CDR3, is DGGITQSPKYLFRKEGQNVTLSCEQNLNHDAMYWYRQDPGQGLRLIYYSQIVNDFQKGDIAEGYSVSREKKESFPLTVTSAQKNPTAFYLCASSGQGYGYTFGSGTRLTVV.

The chain uses TRBV6-6 and TRBJ1-6; possible D gene TRBD1, 6 bases. Germline V lookup: CDR1 MNHNY, CDR2 SVGAGI (reference sequence). The CDR3 has 16 residues. V was clipped by 2 bases and J by 7 bases, with 15 bases between them. For the CDR3, the DNA is TGTGCCAGCAGTTACCCAACGACAGGCTACAATTCACCCCTCCACTTT. It translates to CASSYPTTGYNSPLHF.

The chain combines TRBV7-9 with TRBJ2-1; 7 bases match TRBD2. Germline CDR1 SEHNR, CDR2 FQNEAQ (reference sequence). The CDR3 consists of 13 residues. V was clipped by 0 bases and J by 7 bases; unmatched bases: 0. The CDR3 DNA reads as TGTGCCAGCAGCTTAGCCGGGGGGAATGAGCAGTTCTTC. It yields the protein CASSLAGGNEQFF.

This clone was counted only a few times. CDR3 coding DNA: TGCGCCAGCAGCCACCGACCCGACGGGGGTTCACCCCTCCACTTT. Its translation: CASSHRPDGGSPLHF. The chain employs TRBV4-1 and TRBJ1-6; D is perhaps TRBD1 (5 bases). This CDR3 is 15 amino acids long. Germline V CDR1 and CDR2: MGHRA, YSYEKL. V lost 3 bases and J lost 9, with 15 bases in between.

The rearrangement links TRBV28 to TRBJ2-1, with a weak D call TRBD1 (5 bases). V was shortened by 4 bases and J by 12 bases, with 28 bases between the two germline ends. The CDR3 has 17 amino acids. CDR1 and CDR2 from the germline V gene are MDHEN and SYDVKM. The CDR3: CASSSPARAISWNWQFF. CDR3 in DNA: TGTGCCAGCAGTTCCCCCGCCAGGGCAATATCCTGGAATTGGCAGTTCTTC.

Turning to this clone: Sequence at one end of the junction differs from germline and may be a read error. The chain couples TRBV7-7 to TRBJ2-5, with TRBD2 matching 14 bases. CDR1 SSHAT and CDR2 FNYEAQ come from the germline V gene (reference sequence). This CDR3 spans 16 amino acids. The CDR3 protein is CASSPWTSGGKETQYF. Here the CDR3 DNA reads TGTGCTAGCAGCCCGTGGACTAGCGGGGGGAAAGAGACCCAGTACTTC.

The chain carries TRBV7-9 and TRBJ2-1; TRBD1 agrees at 7 bases. This CDR3 is built from 16 residues. Trimming removed 7 bases from V and 0 bases from J; junction bases left unmatched: 9. Per the germline V gene, CDR1 is SEHNR and CDR2 is FQNEAQ (reference sequence). CDR3 loop: CASTLGQESSYNEQFF. CDR3 bases: TGTGCCAGCACCCTTGGACAGGAGAGCTCCTACAATGAGCAGTTCTTC.

This chain links TRBV5-1 with TRBJ1-5; 8 bases match TRBD1. The CDR3 has 15 amino acids. The ends lost 0 bases at V and 5 bases at J; junction bases unmatched: 4. The germline gives CDR1 SGHRS, CDR2 YFSETQ. The DNA for the CDR3 is TGCGCCAGCAGCTTGGGAGACAGGGGTGATCAGCCCCAGCATTTT. Protein sequence: CASSLGDRGDQPQHF.

The rearrangement uses TRBV7-2 and TRBJ2-3, with D possibly matching TRBD2 (7 bases). CDR3 length equals 13 residues. Germline CDR1 SGHTA, CDR2 FQGNSA. Trimming removed 5 bases at V and 6 bases at J, with 12 bases between. The CDR3: CASSGGAPDTQYF. The CDR3 DNA reads TGTGCCAGCAGCGGGGGGGCCCCGGATACGCAGTATTTT.

This chain uses TRBV5-1 with TRBJ2-3; 8 bases agree with TRBD2. CDR1 is SGHRS, CDR2 YFSETQ, per germline. This CDR3 comprises 16 residues. After removal of 0 bases from V and 2 bases from J, the junction contained 5 bases not matched to a gene. For the CDR3, the DNA is TGCGCCAGCAGCTTGGCCGGGGGGGGGATCACAGATACGCAGTATTTT. Residues: CASSLAGGGITDTQYF.

The chain links TRBV4-1 to TRBJ2-5; D gene ambiguous. The CDR3 loop spans 14 amino acids. The germline V gene encodes CDR1 MGHRA and CDR2 YSYEKL. Trimming cost V 2 bases and J 5 bases, with 12 bases left between them. Here the CDR3 reads CASSQIEFTETQYF. The CDR3 DNA reads TGCGCCAGCAGCCAAATAGAATTTACGGAGACCCAGTACTTC.